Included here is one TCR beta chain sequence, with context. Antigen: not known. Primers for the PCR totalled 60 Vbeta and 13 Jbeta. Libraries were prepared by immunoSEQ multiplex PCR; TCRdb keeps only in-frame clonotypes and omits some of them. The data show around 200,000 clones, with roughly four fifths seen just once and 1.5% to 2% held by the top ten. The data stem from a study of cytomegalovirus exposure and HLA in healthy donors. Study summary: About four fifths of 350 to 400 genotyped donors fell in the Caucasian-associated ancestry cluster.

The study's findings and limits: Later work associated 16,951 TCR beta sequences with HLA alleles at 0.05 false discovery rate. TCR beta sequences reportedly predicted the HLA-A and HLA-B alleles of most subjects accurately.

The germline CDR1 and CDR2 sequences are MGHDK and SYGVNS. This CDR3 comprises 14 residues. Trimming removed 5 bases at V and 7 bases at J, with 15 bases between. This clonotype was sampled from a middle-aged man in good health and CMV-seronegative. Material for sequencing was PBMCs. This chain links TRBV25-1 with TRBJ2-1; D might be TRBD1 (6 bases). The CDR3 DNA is TGTGCCAGCAGTCTCCCAAAGGGGGTTAATGAGCAGTTCTTC. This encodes CASSLPKGVNEQFF.